What follows describes a single T cell receptor (beta chain). Its antigen is not known. The sample is drawn from a study of cytomegalovirus exposure and HLA in healthy donors. CDR3 size: 15 residues. The junction had 2 bases not matched to a gene; V was cut back by 2 bases and J by 5 bases. CDR1 is SGHVS, CDR2 FQNEAQ, per germline. Study-level results: When analyzed later, a missense DCLRE1C variant was found to be linked to TCR beta V- and J-gene trimming.

The PCR used 60 Vbeta and 13 Jbeta primers. Generated by immunoSEQ multiplex PCR, the TCRdb table keeps only in-frame clones and is missing some. Among roughly 190,000 clones listed, around three quarters were seen once. This TCR came from a woman aged 18-29 years in good health and CMV-seronegative. Sequencing input: PBMCs. This chain connects TRBV7-8 to TRBJ2-1; 11 nucleotides align to TRBD2. In nucleotides, the CDR3 is TGTGCCAGCAGCTTACTAGCGGGAGGAAACAATGAGCAGTTCTTC. It translates to CASSLLAGGNNEQFF.